This TCR beta chain was profiled in a study of T cell responses to AZD1222 COVID-19 vaccine. TCRdb's copy holds only in-frame clones and misses some; the assay was immunoSEQ multiplex PCR. The data show 90,000 to 120,000 clones, around 91% seen once. As to this clone: Its cognate antigen is unknown.

Study conclusions and caveats: Repertoires were sampled only after the peak T cell response.

The TCR comes from an adult in good health. The source was peripheral blood, collected on day 0 of AZD1222 vaccination.

The CDR3 reads CASSLAGGSYEQYF. As DNA, the CDR3 is TGCGCCAGCAGCTTGGCAGGGGGCTCCTACGAGCAGTACTTC. The chain carries TRBV5-1 and TRBJ2-7, with 7 bases lining up with TRBD1. Trimming cost V 0 bases and J 0 bases; bases outside gene matches: 0. Looked up from germline, CDR1 is SGHRS and CDR2 is YFSETQ. This CDR3 comprises 14 residues.